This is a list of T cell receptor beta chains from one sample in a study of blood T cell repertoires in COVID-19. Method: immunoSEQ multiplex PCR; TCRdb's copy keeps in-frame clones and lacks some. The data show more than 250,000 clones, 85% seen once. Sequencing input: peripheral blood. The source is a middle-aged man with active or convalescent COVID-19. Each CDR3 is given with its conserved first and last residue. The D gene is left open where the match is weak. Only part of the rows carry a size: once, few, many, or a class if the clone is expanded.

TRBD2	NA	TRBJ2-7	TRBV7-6	TGTGCCAGCAGCGCCATAGCGGGACCCTACGAGCAGTACTTC	CASSAIAGPYEQYF
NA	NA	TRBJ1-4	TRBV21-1	TGTGCCAGCAGCAAGGTCCCGGACAGGGGGCGTGAAAAACTGTTTTTT	CASSKVPDRGREKLFF
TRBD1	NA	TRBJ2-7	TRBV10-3	TGTGCCTCAAAAGGACAGGCGCTATACGAGCAGTACTTC	CASKGQALYEQYF
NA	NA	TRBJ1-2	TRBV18	TGTGCCAGCTCACCATCTGACAGGCTACCTAACTATGGCTACACCTTC	CASSPSDRLPNYGYTF
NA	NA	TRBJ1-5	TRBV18	TGTGCCAGCTCACGCGAGAAAAGCAATCAGCCCCAGCATTTT	CASSREKSNQPQHF
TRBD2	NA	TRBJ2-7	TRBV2	TGTGCCAGCAGTGATGGGGGGGGGACGAAGGAGCAGTACTTC	CASSDGGGTKEQYF
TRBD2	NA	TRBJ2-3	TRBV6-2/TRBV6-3	TGTGCCAGCAGTCACGGGACTAGCGGGAAAGATACGCAGTATTTT	CASSHGTSGKDTQYF
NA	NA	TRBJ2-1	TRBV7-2	TGTGCCAGCAGCAGCGGCGGGGATGAGCAGTTCTTC	CASSSGGDEQFF
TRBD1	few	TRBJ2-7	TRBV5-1	TGCGCCAGCAGCCGCACACCGACAGGGGGGGGCTACGAGCAGTACTTC	CASSRTPTGGGYEQYF
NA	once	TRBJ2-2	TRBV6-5	TGTGCCAGCAGTTACTCCCTCACCGGGGAGCTGTTTTTT	CASSYSLTGELFF
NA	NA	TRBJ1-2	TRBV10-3	TGTGCCATCAAGCCGACAGGTCCCTATGGCTACACCTTC	CAIKPTGPYGYTF
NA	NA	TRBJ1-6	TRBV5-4	TGTGCCAGCAGCGCGACAGGTCCCCATTCACCCCTCCACTTT	CASSATGPHSPLHF
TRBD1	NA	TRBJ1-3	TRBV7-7	TGTGCCAGCAGCTTAAACCCTCCAGCTTCTCCGGGACAGCTTGGAAACACCATATATTTT	CASSLNPPASPGQLGNTIYF
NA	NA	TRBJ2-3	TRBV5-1	TGCGCCAGCAGCTTGAGGGGACTTACCGAGCGGCAGGATACGCAGTATTTT	CASSLRGLTERQDTQYF
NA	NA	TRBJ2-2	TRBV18	TGTGCCAGCTCACCACGAGGAGCATCGCGTACCGGGGAGCTGTTTTTT	CASSPRGASRTGELFF
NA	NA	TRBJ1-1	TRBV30	TGTGCCTGGAGGGACATCCGTGAAGCTTTCTTT	CAWRDIREAFF
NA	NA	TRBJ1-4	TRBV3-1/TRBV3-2	TGTGCCAGCAGCCAGGGGCCCTCGAGAAGACGGGAAAAACTGTTTTTT	CASSQGPSRRREKLFF
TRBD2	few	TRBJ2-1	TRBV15	TGTGCCTCCGGCAGTAGCGGGAGTGGCAATGAGCAGTTCTTC	CASGSSGSGNEQFF
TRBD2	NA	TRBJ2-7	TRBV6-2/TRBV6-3	TGTGCCAGCAGTTACTACCGAGATAGCGGGGAGTACTTC	CASSYYRDSGEYF
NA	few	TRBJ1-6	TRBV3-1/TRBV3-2	TGTGCCAGCAGCCCCCATGCGAACCGTGAGGATTCACCCCTCCACTTT	CASSPHANREDSPLHF
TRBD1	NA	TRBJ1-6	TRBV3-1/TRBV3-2	TGTGCCAGCAGCCAAAGGGCGCAGGGGGCATCACCCCTCCACTTT	CASSQRAQGASPLHF
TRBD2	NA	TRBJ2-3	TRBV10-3	TGTGCCATCAGTGCCCGCGGAGCGGGAGGGGGGCGGAAGACAGATACGCAGTATTTT	CAISARGAGGGRKTDTQYF